The 9 T cell receptor beta chains below all came from one sample that was sequenced in a study of T cells after yellow fever vaccination. TCRdb itself ran the 5' RACE reads through MiXCR, one entry per CDR3 protein. The sample comprises hundreds of thousands of distinct CDR3 sequences, around 13% of which are singletons, and roughly 3% rests with the top ten. Sequencing used CD4+ T cells sorted from PBMCs, obtained 15 days after the yellow fever booster vaccination. All receptors come from a man aged 18 to 30 who received the YFV17D yellow fever vaccine.

The genes are TRBV7-2 and TRBJ1-5; 7 nucleotides align to TRBD1. Germline lookup yields CDR1 SGHTA and CDR2 FQGNSA. CDR3 size: 17 residues. Losses at the gene ends were 3 bases for V and 4 bases for J; bases not matched to a gene: 12. In nucleotides, the CDR3 is TGTGCCAGCAGCTTGGAGGACAGGTGGAATTCGAATCAGCCCCAGCATTTT. It is translated as CASSLEDRWNSNQPQHF.

This clonotype was recorded a few times. CDR3 in DNA: TGCGCCAGCAGCCAAGCTGGCAGCTTTTATGGCTACACCTTC. Residues: CASSQAGSFYGYTF. This rearrangement joins TRBV4-1 to TRBJ1-2; D unclear. The CDR3 extends over 14 amino acids. Germline V gene sequence: CDR1 MGHRA, CDR2 YSYEKL. Trimming pared 1 base from V and 5 bases from J, leaving 11 bases between.

V is TRBV5-4 and J is TRBJ2-2; 9 nucleotides match TRBD1. Germline CDR1 is SGHNT and CDR2 is YYREEE (reference sequence). The CDR3 extends over 17 amino acids. J lost 6 bases, V lost 0 bases, and 9 bases had no gene match. The CDR3 DNA is TGTGCCAGCAGCTTGGCCCCGGGACAGGGTTCGTCCGGGGAGCTGTTTTTT. The encoded protein is CASSLAPGQGSSGELFF.

This rearrangement joins TRBV12-3 or TRBV12-4 to TRBJ2-3, with 7 bases identical to TRBD2. The CDR3 sequence is 16 residues long. Trimming took 5 bases from V and 1 from J; bases not matched to a gene: 9. The CDR3 is CASSPRAGWGTDTQYF. CDR3 DNA: TGTGCCAGCAGTCCCCGAGCGGGATGGGGCACAGATACGCAGTATTTT.

This clonotype has only a few counts. The chain links TRBV20-1 to TRBJ2-3; no clear D gene. Germline lookup yields CDR1 DFQATT and CDR2 SNEGSKA (reference sequence). The CDR3 length is 11 residues. V was clipped by 5 bases and J by 3 bases, with 6 bases between them. In nucleotides, the CDR3 is TGCAGTGCTGTCCAGACAGATACGCAGTATTTT. Translating gives CSAVQTDTQYF.

Ten or more counts support this clonotype. V is TRBV5-1 and J is TRBJ1-2; D uncertain. The CDR3 length is 14 residues. Germline CDR1 is SGHRS and CDR2 is YFSETQ. Between the trimmed V and J ends, which lost 1 base and 6 bases, there was a span of 13 bases. The DNA for the CDR3 is TGCGCCAGCAGCTTGTTAGACACGGCCCATGGCTACACCTTC. Its translation: CASSLLDTAHGYTF.

This chain's CDR3 is CASIGTSTDTQYF. CDR3 DNA sequence: TGTGCCAGCATTGGGACCTCCACAGATACGCAGTATTTT. The chain links TRBV6-2 or TRBV6-3 to TRBJ2-3; D is possibly TRBD1 or TRBD2 (5 bases each). This CDR3 is built from 13 residues. The V end lost 7 bases, the J end lost 2 bases, and 10 bases lay between the germline ends. Germline CDR1 and CDR2: MNHEY and SVGEGT.

Note on this clonotype: One junction end disagrees with the germline gene, perhaps due to a read error. The chain joins TRBV14 to TRBJ1-4, with D maybe TRBD1 (5 bases). Germline lookup yields CDR1 SGHDN and CDR2 FVKESK. CDR3 size: 13 residues. The CDR3 region has the DNA TGTGCCAGCAGCCAAGATGGGACGGTGCGGGTCCATTTT. Amino acid sequence: CASSQDGTVRVHF.

The chain joins TRBV4-3 to TRBJ2-1; TRBD2 matches 14 bases. Germline-derived CDR1 and CDR2 are LGHNA and YSLEER. The length of the CDR3 is 18 residues. The V and J ends lost 2 bases and 8 bases, in that order; junction bases with no gene match: 11. This CDR3 is CASSQMTSGGAKIDEQFF. In DNA form, the CDR3 reads TGCGCCAGCAGCCAAATGACTAGCGGGGGGGCTAAGATTGATGAGCAGTTCTTC.